A selection of T cell receptor beta chains follows, all from one sample in a study of blood T cell repertoires in COVID-19. The repertoire was sequenced with immunoSEQ multiplex PCR; TCRdb's copy has only in-frame clones and lacks some. The sample lists more than 10,000 clones; roughly 80% were seen once. Sequencing input: peripheral blood. The origin of the receptors is a woman of 80 years or more with acute or convalescent COVID-19. Each CDR3 is given with its conserved first and last residue. The order of the fields is D gene, V gene, J gene, clone size, CDR3 DNA, CDR3 protein. A D gene is named only where the DNA matches it firmly. Rows give clone size only sometimes, using once, few, many, or a class for an expanded clone.

d_gene: TRBD2; v_gene: TRBV3-1/TRBV3-2; j_gene: TRBJ2-7; abundance: .; CDR3nt: TGTGCCAGCAGCCGGAAAGGCCCTGGACTAGCGGGGAACTCCTACGAGCAGTACTTC; CDR3aa: CASSRKGPGLAGNSYEQYF
d_gene: TRBD2; v_gene: TRBV9; j_gene: TRBJ2-3; abundance: many; CDR3nt: TGTGCCAGCAGTGTAAGCGGGGAGCCAGATACGCAGTATTTT; CDR3aa: CASSVSGEPDTQYF
d_gene: .; v_gene: TRBV5-1; j_gene: TRBJ2-5; abundance: .; CDR3nt: TGCGCCAGCAGCTCCGGGACACAAGAGACCCAGTACTTC; CDR3aa: CASSSGTQETQYF
d_gene: TRBD2; v_gene: TRBV5-1; j_gene: TRBJ2-3; abundance: .; CDR3nt: TGCGCCAGCAGCCCGGGGGGGACTAGCGGGGATTCGACGCAGTATTTT; CDR3aa: CASSPGGTSGDSTQYF
d_gene: .; v_gene: TRBV2; j_gene: TRBJ2-5; abundance: .; CDR3nt: TGTGCCAGCGTACCGACAACCCAAGAGACCCAGTACTTC; CDR3aa: CASVPTTQETQYF
d_gene: TRBD2; v_gene: TRBV20-1; j_gene: TRBJ2-4; abundance: .; CDR3nt: TGCAGTGCAAGTGGGACTAGCGGGGCCGGGGCCAAAAACATTCAGTACTTC; CDR3aa: CSASGTSGAGAKNIQYF
d_gene: TRBD2; v_gene: TRBV7-6; j_gene: TRBJ2-5; abundance: few; CDR3nt: TGTGCCAGCAGCTCTAGCGGGGGGGTGCAGACCCAGTACTTC; CDR3aa: CASSSSGGVQTQYF
d_gene: TRBD1; v_gene: TRBV2; j_gene: TRBJ1-1; abundance: .; CDR3nt: TGTGCCAGCTCCAGGGGGCGAGACACTGAAGCTTTCTTT; CDR3aa: CASSRGRDTEAFF
d_gene: TRBD2; v_gene: TRBV7-3; j_gene: TRBJ2-1; abundance: few; CDR3nt: TGTGCCAGCAGCTTAACGGGAGTGGGACTAGCGGGGGCCTACAATGAGCAGTTCTTC; CDR3aa: CASSLTGVGLAGAYNEQFF
d_gene: .; v_gene: TRBV16; j_gene: TRBJ1-5; abundance: .; CDR3nt: TGTGCCAGCAGCATCGTGGGGCCCAATCAGCCCCAGCATTTT; CDR3aa: CASSIVGPNQPQHF
d_gene: TRBD1; v_gene: TRBV7-2; j_gene: TRBJ1-2; abundance: .; CDR3nt: TGTGCCAGCAGCTTACCAGGGGGCAGCTATGGCTACACCTTC; CDR3aa: CASSLPGGSYGYTF
d_gene: .; v_gene: TRBV7-9; j_gene: TRBJ2-7; abundance: .; CDR3nt: TGTGCCAGCAGCCCCCTCCCAACGGACAGCTCCTACGAGCAGTACTTC; CDR3aa: CASSPLPTDSSYEQYF
d_gene: TRBD1; v_gene: TRBV15; j_gene: TRBJ1-2; abundance: .; CDR3nt: TGTGCCACCAGCAGGGAGCTCCGGGACAGGGTAGGCTATGGCTACACCTTC; CDR3aa: CATSRELRDRVGYGYTF
d_gene: .; v_gene: TRBV9; j_gene: TRBJ1-2; abundance: .; CDR3nt: TGTGCCAGCAGTATTTATGCAGCTAACTATGGCTACACCTTC; CDR3aa: CASSIYAANYGYTF
d_gene: .; v_gene: TRBV19; j_gene: TRBJ1-2; abundance: .; CDR3nt: TGTGCCAGTAGTACCCGTCCTCCAGGGGATGGCTACACCTTC; CDR3aa: CASSTRPPGDGYTF
d_gene: .; v_gene: TRBV13; j_gene: TRBJ2-7; abundance: .; CDR3nt: TGTGCCAGCAGCAAGCTCGGAGGCGGCGAGCAGTACTTC; CDR3aa: CASSKLGGGEQYF
d_gene: .; v_gene: TRBV3-1/TRBV3-2; j_gene: TRBJ1-2; abundance: .; CDR3nt: TGTGCCAGCAGCCAAGCCTATCAATATGGCTACACCTTC; CDR3aa: CASSQAYQYGYTF
d_gene: TRBD2; v_gene: TRBV2; j_gene: TRBJ2-5; abundance: .; CDR3nt: TGTGCCACCAAACTAGCGGGGGGGCCCGGGACCCAGTACTTC; CDR3aa: CATKLAGGPGTQYF
d_gene: .; v_gene: TRBV5-1; j_gene: TRBJ2-2; abundance: .; CDR3nt: TGCGCCAGCAGCTTGGCCTCGGGGATCGCGAACACCGGGGAGCTGTTTTTT; CDR3aa: CASSLASGIANTGELFF
d_gene: TRBD1; v_gene: TRBV7-9; j_gene: TRBJ2-1; abundance: .; CDR3nt: TGTGCCAGCAGCCGCTCAGGGGGCGAGCTCAATGAGCAGTTCTTC; CDR3aa: CASSRSGGELNEQFF
d_gene: .; v_gene: TRBV6-5; j_gene: TRBJ2-7; abundance: .; CDR3nt: TGTGCCAGCAGTACCGGAGACAGAGAGTTTTTC; CDR3aa: CASSTGDREFF
d_gene: TRBD2; v_gene: TRBV20-1; j_gene: TRBJ2-1; abundance: .; CDR3nt: TGCAGTGCTAGTTCGGGACTATTAGGCAATGAGCAGTTCTTC; CDR3aa: CSASSGLLGNEQFF
d_gene: .; v_gene: TRBV28; j_gene: TRBJ1-5; abundance: .; CDR3nt: TGTGCCAGCAGGTCGGGACACCCGAGGAATCAGCCCCAGCATTTT; CDR3aa: CASRSGHPRNQPQHF
d_gene: .; v_gene: TRBV12-3/TRBV12-4; j_gene: TRBJ1-2; abundance: .; CDR3nt: TGTGCCAGCTCAGGGGACTATGGCTACACCTTC; CDR3aa: CASSGDYGYTF
d_gene: .; v_gene: TRBV7-9; j_gene: TRBJ1-2; abundance: few; CDR3nt: TGTGCCAGCAGCTCGGGACGCGGGGATGGCTACACCTTC; CDR3aa: CASSSGRGDGYTF
d_gene: .; v_gene: TRBV7-3; j_gene: TRBJ1-2; abundance: .; CDR3nt: TGTGCCAGCAGCCTCGCAAATGCGTATGGCTACACCTTC; CDR3aa: CASSLANAYGYTF
d_gene: TRBD2; v_gene: TRBV10-1; j_gene: TRBJ2-5; abundance: few; CDR3nt: TGCGCCAGCTCGTTACATCGACTAGCGGGGCAAGAGACCCAGTACTTC; CDR3aa: CASSLHRLAGQETQYF
d_gene: TRBD1; v_gene: TRBV19; j_gene: TRBJ2-2; abundance: .; CDR3nt: TGTGCCAGTAGTATAGACAGGGGGATAAACACCGGGGAGCTGTTTTTT; CDR3aa: CASSIDRGINTGELFF
d_gene: .; v_gene: TRBV10-3; j_gene: TRBJ1-2; abundance: .; CDR3nt: TGTGCCATCAGTGAACGGGAGTTTGATGGCTACACCTTC; CDR3aa: CAISEREFDGYTF
d_gene: .; v_gene: TRBV6-5; j_gene: TRBJ2-7; abundance: .; CDR3nt: TGTGCCAGCAGTTATGGGGGCTCCTACTACGAGCAGTACTTC; CDR3aa: CASSYGGSYYEQYF
d_gene: TRBD2; v_gene: TRBV24-1; j_gene: TRBJ2-1; abundance: .; CDR3nt: TGTGCCACCAGTGAGGTAGCGGGAAGCTCCTACAATGAGCAGTTCTTC; CDR3aa: CATSEVAGSSYNEQFF
d_gene: .; v_gene: TRBV2; j_gene: TRBJ1-2; abundance: .; CDR3nt: TGTGCCAGCAGCTGGGAGAACTATGGCTACACCTTC; CDR3aa: CASSWENYGYTF
d_gene: .; v_gene: TRBV28; j_gene: TRBJ1-2; abundance: once; CDR3nt: TGTGCCAGCAGTTTACAGGGGCCTTATGGCTACACCTTC; CDR3aa: CASSLQGPYGYTF
d_gene: TRBD1; v_gene: TRBV29-1; j_gene: TRBJ2-7; abundance: .; CDR3nt: TGCAGCGTTGCCGGGACAGGGAGGGCCTACGAGCAGTACTTC; CDR3aa: CSVAGTGRAYEQYF
d_gene: .; v_gene: TRBV2; j_gene: TRBJ1-5; abundance: .; CDR3nt: TGTGCCAGCACCCCCGAACTCGGCGGGGGGCGGCATTTT; CDR3aa: CASTPELGGGRHF
d_gene: TRBD1; v_gene: TRBV7-3; j_gene: TRBJ1-2; abundance: .; CDR3nt: TGTGCCAGCAGCCCGGGACAGAACTATGGCTACACCTTC; CDR3aa: CASSPGQNYGYTF
d_gene: TRBD1; v_gene: TRBV7-9; j_gene: TRBJ2-5; abundance: .; CDR3nt: TGTGCCAGCAGCTCAACAGGGGTAAAGACCCAGTACTTC; CDR3aa: CASSSTGVKTQYF
d_gene: TRBD2; v_gene: TRBV6-1; j_gene: TRBJ2-7; abundance: few; CDR3nt: TGTGCCAGCAGTGAAGTGGCTAGCGGGGGGGGGTACGAGCAGTACTTC; CDR3aa: CASSEVASGGGYEQYF
d_gene: .; v_gene: TRBV10-3; j_gene: TRBJ1-1; abundance: .; CDR3nt: TGTGCCACCAGAGGTGAGGGCTGGGGCACTGAAGCTTTCTTT; CDR3aa: CATRGEGWGTEAFF
d_gene: TRBD1; v_gene: TRBV10-3; j_gene: TRBJ1-1; abundance: .; CDR3nt: TGTGTCATCAGGAGAACCGGGACAGCGGCCACTGAAGCTTTCTTT; CDR3aa: CVIRRTGTAATEAFF
d_gene: TRBD2; v_gene: TRBV11-2; j_gene: TRBJ2-3; abundance: many; CDR3nt: TGTGCCAGCAGCTTAGGAGGCGGGGGGGCTGTAGATACGCAGTATTTT; CDR3aa: CASSLGGGGAVDTQYF
d_gene: TRBD1; v_gene: TRBV2; j_gene: TRBJ1-1; abundance: once; CDR3nt: TGTGCCAGCAAGGAGGAGACAGGGGGCGTGGGGACTGAAGCTTTCTTT; CDR3aa: CASKEETGGVGTEAFF
d_gene: .; v_gene: TRBV5-1; j_gene: TRBJ1-1; abundance: .; CDR3nt: TGCGCCAGCAGCTTGGACGGGGGAGGCACTGAAGCTTTCTTT; CDR3aa: CASSLDGGGTEAFF
d_gene: TRBD1; v_gene: TRBV2; j_gene: TRBJ1-1; abundance: .; CDR3nt: TGTGCCAGCAGAGGGACAGGGTTGGACACTGAAGCTTTCTTT; CDR3aa: CASRGTGLDTEAFF
d_gene: .; v_gene: TRBV24-1; j_gene: TRBJ1-2; abundance: .; CDR3nt: TGTGCCACCAGTGAAGTCACGGGAGGCTACACCTTC; CDR3aa: CATSEVTGGYTF